A selection of T cell receptor beta chains follows, all from one sample in a study of human T cells and chemical hapten exposure. TCRdb re-called the RACE reads with MiXCR, one entry per CDR3 protein. The repertoire has some 350,000 distinct CDR3 sequences, over 6% of them found once; the top ten carry 4.5% to 6%. This material consisted of whole blood, taken in connection with sensitization to the hapten diphenylcyclopropenone (DPC). These receptors originate from a woman aged 18-29 years with alopecia areata. Some clones in this sample may be carry-over from other donors' samples. Each CDR3 is given with its conserved first and last residue. Fields, in order: J gene, D gene, V gene, clone size, CDR3 protein, CDR3 DNA. The D gene is left open where the match is weak. Clone size is given for some rows only: seen once, a few or many times, or a class if the clone is expanded.

>TRBJ1-6|.|TRBV7-9|few
CASSSGDGGNSPLHF
TGTGCCAGCAGCTCCGGGGACGGAGGGAATTCACCCCTCCACTTT
>TRBJ2-5|.|TRBV28|.
CASRDIGLGETQYF
TGTGCCAGCAGGGACATAGGACTGGGAGAGACCCAGTACTTC
>TRBJ1-5|TRBD1|TRBV7-2|.
CASSPPGQGVSDQPQHF
TGTGCCAGCAGCCCACCGGGACAGGGGGTTAGTGATCAGCCCCAGCATTTT
>TRBJ1-1|.|TRBV6-5|many
CATRRNTEAFF
TGTGCCACCCGACGAAACACTGAAGCTTTCTTT
>TRBJ1-3|TRBD1|TRBV4-1|few
CASSQLEGGGNTIYF
TGCGCCAGCAGCCAACTTGAAGGGGGCGGAAACACCATATATTTT
>TRBJ1-6|.|TRBV27|.
CASSLLRNNSPLHF
TGTGCCAGCAGTTTATTGAGGAATAATTCACCCCTCCACTTT
>TRBJ1-4|.|TRBV29-1|many
CSVVRNEKLFF
TGCAGCGTTGTAAGAAATGAAAAACTGTTTTTT
>TRBJ2-6|TRBD1|TRBV6-4|many
CASSGDRGSGANVLTF
TGTGCCAGCAGTGGTGACAGGGGGTCTGGGGCCAACGTCCTGACTTTC
>TRBJ2-7|.|TRBV2|.
CASRDGPYEQYF
TGTGCCAGCAGGGATGGCCCCTACGAGCAGTACTTC
>TRBJ1-5|.|TRBV27|many
CASSLNRNSNQPQHF
TGTGCCAGCAGTTTAAACAGAAATAGCAATCAGCCCCAGCATTTT
>TRBJ1-5|.|TRBV6-2/TRBV6-3|many
CASSFSQGQISNQPQHF
TGTGCCAGCAGCTTCTCCCAGGGACAAATCAGCAATCAGCCCCAGCATTTT
>TRBJ2-3|.|TRBV29-1|.
CSEAGSTDTQYF
TGCAGCGAGGCCGGCAGCACAGATACGCAGTATTTT
>TRBJ2-1|.|TRBV6-8|.
CAKKGYGGLGNEQFF
TGTGCCAAAAAAGGGTATGGGGGCCTGGGCAATGAGCAGTTCTTC
>TRBJ1-1|.|TRBV29-1|many
CSAGRGSAGTEAFF
TGCAGCGCGGGGCGTGGGTCAGCGGGAACTGAAGCTTTCTTT
>TRBJ2-1|.|TRBV28|few
CASTTTSNEQFF
TGTGCCAGCACTACGACCTCCAATGAGCAGTTCTTC
>TRBJ2-1|TRBD2|TRBV29-1|.
CSVEGLLAGSINEQFF
TGCAGCGTTGAAGGCCTTCTAGCGGGGTCTATCAATGAGCAGTTCTTC
>TRBJ1-2|.|TRBV29-1|many
CSVDSGNGGYTF
TGCAGCGTTGATTCCGGGAATGGGGGCTACACCTTC
>TRBJ2-1|.|TRBV3-1|many
CASSQDVLPYNEQFF
TGTGCCAGCAGCCAAGATGTACTCCCCTACAATGAGCAGTTCTTC
>TRBJ1-5|TRBD1|TRBV5-1|.
CASSLGGQVNQPQHF
TGCGCCAGCAGCTTGGGGGGACAGGTCAATCAGCCCCAGCATTTT
>TRBJ2-1|.|TRBV24-1|.
CAAAGARGSSYNEQFF
TGTGCCGCCGCCGGGGCCCGGGGGAGCTCCTACAATGAGCAGTTCTTC
>TRBJ2-1|.|TRBV7-2|.
CASSPGRTSNEQFF
TGTGCCAGCAGCCCGGGACGCACTTCCAATGAGCAGTTCTTC
>TRBJ1-4|.|TRBV5-1|few
CASSLAGWSNEKLFF
TGCGCCAGCAGCTTGGCAGGGTGGTCTAATGAAAAACTGTTTTTT
>TRBJ1-5|.|TRBV4-3|few
CASSQATENQPQHF
TGCGCCAGCAGCCAAGCGACAGAGAATCAGCCCCAGCATTTT
>TRBJ1-5|.|TRBV5-1|.
CASSLGDNGNQPQHF
TGCGCCAGCAGCTTGGGGGACAACGGCAATCAGCCCCAGCATTTT
>TRBJ2-6|.|TRBV18|many
CASSPPAGTGANVLTF
TGTGCCAGCTCACCACCGGCAGGGACTGGGGCCAACGTCCTGACTTTC
>TRBJ1-1|TRBD1|TRBV7-9|many
CASSLDRDRGRLNTEAFF
TGTGCCAGCAGCTTAGATCGGGACAGGGGTAGATTGAACACTGAAGCTTTCTTT
>TRBJ2-7|.|TRBV12-3/TRBV12-4|few
CASRQNARGYEQYF
TGTGCCAGCAGGCAGAACGCCAGGGGCTACGAGCAGTACTTC